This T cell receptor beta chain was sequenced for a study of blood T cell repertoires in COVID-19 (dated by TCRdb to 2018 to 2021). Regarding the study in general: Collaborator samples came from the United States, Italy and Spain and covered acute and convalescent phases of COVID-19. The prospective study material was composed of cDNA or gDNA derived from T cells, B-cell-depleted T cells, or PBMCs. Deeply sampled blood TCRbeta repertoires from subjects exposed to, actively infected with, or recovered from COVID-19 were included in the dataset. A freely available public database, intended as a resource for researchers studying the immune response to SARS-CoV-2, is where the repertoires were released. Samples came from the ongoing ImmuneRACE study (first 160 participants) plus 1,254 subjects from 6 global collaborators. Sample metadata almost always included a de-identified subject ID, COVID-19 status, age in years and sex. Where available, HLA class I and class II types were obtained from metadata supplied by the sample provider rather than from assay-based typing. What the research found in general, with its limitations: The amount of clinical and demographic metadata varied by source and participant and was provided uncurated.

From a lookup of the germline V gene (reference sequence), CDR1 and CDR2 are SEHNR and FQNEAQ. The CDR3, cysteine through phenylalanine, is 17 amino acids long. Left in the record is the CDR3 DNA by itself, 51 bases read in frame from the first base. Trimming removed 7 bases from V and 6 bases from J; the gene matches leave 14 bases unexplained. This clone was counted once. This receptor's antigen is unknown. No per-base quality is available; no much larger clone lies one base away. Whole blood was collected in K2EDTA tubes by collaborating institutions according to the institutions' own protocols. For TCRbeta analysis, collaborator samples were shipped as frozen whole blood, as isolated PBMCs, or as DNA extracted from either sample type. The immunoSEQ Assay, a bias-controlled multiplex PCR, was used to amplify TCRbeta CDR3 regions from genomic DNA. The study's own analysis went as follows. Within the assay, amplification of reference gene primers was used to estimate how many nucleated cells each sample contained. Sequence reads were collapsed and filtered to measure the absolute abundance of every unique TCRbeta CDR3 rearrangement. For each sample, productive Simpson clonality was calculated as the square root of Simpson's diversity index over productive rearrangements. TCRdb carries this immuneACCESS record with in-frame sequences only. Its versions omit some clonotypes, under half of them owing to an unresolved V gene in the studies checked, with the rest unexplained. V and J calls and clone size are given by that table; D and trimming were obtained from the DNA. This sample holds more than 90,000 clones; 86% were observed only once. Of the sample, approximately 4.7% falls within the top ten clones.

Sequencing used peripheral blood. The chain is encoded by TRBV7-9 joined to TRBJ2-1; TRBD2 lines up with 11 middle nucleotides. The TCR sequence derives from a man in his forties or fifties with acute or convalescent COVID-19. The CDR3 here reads CASTTQGLAGGGNEQFF. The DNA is TGTGCCAGCACCACCCAGGGGCTAGCGGGAGGAGGCAATGAGCAGTTCTTC.